These T cell receptor beta chains were read from a single sample in a study of blood T cell repertoires in COVID-19. Here immunoSEQ multiplex PCR was the method, and the copy in TCRdb shows in-frame clones only, minus some. The table shows 140,000 or so clones, with 82% occurring only once. What was sequenced was peripheral blood. Source of these receptors: a woman of 80 years or more with acute or convalescent COVID-19. Each CDR3 is given with its conserved first and last residue. D genes are given only for firm matches. The size of a clone is reported for some rows only, either as once, few or many, or as a class for expanded clones.

v_call	d_call	j_call	clone_size	cdr3_nt	cdr3_aa
TRBV7-9	TRBD2	TRBJ2-7	.	TGTGCCAGCAGCCCTCTAGCGGGAGGGAGCTACTACGAGCAGTACTTC	CASSPLAGGSYYEQYF
TRBV9	.	TRBJ2-7	.	TGTGCCAGCAGCGTACTCCCCGGAGGGGACGAGCAGTACTTC	CASSVLPGGDEQYF
TRBV28	.	TRBJ2-6	once	TGTGCCACGATCAGGGTCTCTGGGGCCAACGTCCTGACTTTC	CATIRVSGANVLTF
TRBV7-9	.	TRBJ2-3	.	TGTGCCAGCAGCTCTCCGGTGCTCCGGTTTACCACAGATACGCAGTATTTT	CASSSPVLRFTTDTQYF
TRBV7-2	.	TRBJ1-1	.	TGTGCCAGCAGGGCCGTAGGGGGTCATGCCCAAGCTTTCTTT	CASRAVGGHAQAFF
TRBV2	.	TRBJ1-4	.	TGTGCCAGCAGTGAAGACTTGCGCGGGGCGGCAGACTTATTT	CASSEDLRGAADLF
TRBV28	TRBD1	TRBJ1-5	.	TGTGCCAGCAGTCCGTTTGGGACAGGGGGCGATCAGCCCCAGCATTTT	CASSPFGTGGDQPQHF
TRBV7-6	.	TRBJ2-1	.	TGTGCCAGCAGCCCGGACTCCACGAGCTCCTACAATGAGCAGTTCTTC	CASSPDSTSSYNEQFF
TRBV3-1/TRBV3-2	TRBD1	TRBJ2-1	.	TGTGCCAGCAGCCCCTGGACAGGGAGGCATGAGCAGTTCTTC	CASSPWTGRHEQFF
TRBV18	TRBD1	TRBJ2-1	.	TGTGCCAGCTCACCATCGGGACAGTCCTTCAATGAGCAGTTCTTC	CASSPSGQSFNEQFF
TRBV28	TRBD2	TRBJ2-1	few	TGTGCCAGCAGCCTTAGCGGGGGGAGCTCCTACAATGAGCAGTTCTTC	CASSLSGGSSYNEQFF
TRBV3-1/TRBV3-2	.	TRBJ2-7	.	TGTGCCAGCAGCCTTACGACGGGACACACCTACGAGCAGTACTTC	CASSLTTGHTYEQYF
TRBV6-6	TRBD1	TRBJ2-3	once	TGTGCCAGCAGCCAACAGGGGGTTCCGGAGACGCAGTATTTT	CASSQQGVPETQYF
TRBV24-1	.	TRBJ2-7	.	TGTGCCACCAGTGACCCCGGAGCCTACGAGCAGTACTTC	CATSDPGAYEQYF
TRBV2	.	TRBJ2-7	.	TGTGCCAGCAGGGGGAGGTTCCCCTACGAGCAGTACTTC	CASRGRFPYEQYF
TRBV28	.	TRBJ1-2	.	TGTGCCAGCAGTTTTCAATATGGCTACACCTTC	CASSFQYGYTF
TRBV28	TRBD1	TRBJ2-2	.	TGTGCCAGCAGTTCCCCGGGGGGGACAGGGGGATACACCGGGGAGCTGTTTTTT	CASSSPGGTGGYTGELFF
TRBV28	TRBD1	TRBJ1-2	.	TGTGCCAGCAGTTTAGTGCCGGGACAGGAGACTTATGGCTACACCTTC	CASSLVPGQETYGYTF
TRBV4-1	.	TRBJ2-3	.	TGCGCCAGCAGCCCTAAGGACTCGCCATATTACACAGATACGCAGTATTTT	CASSPKDSPYYTDTQYF
TRBV29-1	TRBD1	TRBJ2-1	.	TGCAGCGTGTTCTCCGGGACAGCCTACAATGAGCAGTTCTTC	CSVFSGTAYNEQFF
TRBV18	TRBD1	TRBJ2-7	.	TGTGCCAGCTCACCTCGCAATTTAGGACAGGGGCTTACTTCCTACGAGCAGTACTTC	CASSPRNLGQGLTSYEQYF
TRBV5-1	TRBD2	TRBJ2-7	.	TGCGCCAGCACTCGCCGGCCGATCCCGAGCGGGAGGGCCTTGGGCGAGCAGTACTTC	CASTRRPIPSGRALGEQYF
TRBV28	.	TRBJ1-4	.	TGTGCCAGCAGCACTCCCTTCGCTTGGGGCGCGAATGAAAAACTGTTTTTT	CASSTPFAWGANEKLFF
TRBV28	TRBD1	TRBJ1-5	.	TGTGCCAGCAGCAGTCAGGGGGTATGGGGTCAGCCCCAGCATTTT	CASSSQGVWGQPQHF